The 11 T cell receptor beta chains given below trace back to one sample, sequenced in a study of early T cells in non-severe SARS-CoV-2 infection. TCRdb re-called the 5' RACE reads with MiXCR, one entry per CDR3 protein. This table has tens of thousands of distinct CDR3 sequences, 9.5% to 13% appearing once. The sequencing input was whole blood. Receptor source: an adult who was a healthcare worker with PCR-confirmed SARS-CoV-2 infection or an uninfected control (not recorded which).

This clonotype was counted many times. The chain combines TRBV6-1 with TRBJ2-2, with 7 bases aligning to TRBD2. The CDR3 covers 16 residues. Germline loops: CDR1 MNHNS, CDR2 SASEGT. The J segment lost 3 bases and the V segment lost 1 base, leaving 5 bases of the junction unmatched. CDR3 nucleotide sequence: TGTGCCAGCAGTGAAGTGTCGGGAGGTTACACCGGGGAGCTGTTTTTT. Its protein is CASSEVSGGYTGELFF.

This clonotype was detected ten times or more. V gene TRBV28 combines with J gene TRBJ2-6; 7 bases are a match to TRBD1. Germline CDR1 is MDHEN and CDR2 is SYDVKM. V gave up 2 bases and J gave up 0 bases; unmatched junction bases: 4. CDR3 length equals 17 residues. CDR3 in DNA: TGTGCCAGCAGTTTAGACAGGGATATCTCTGGGGCCAACGTCCTGACTTTC. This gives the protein CASSLDRDISGANVLTF.

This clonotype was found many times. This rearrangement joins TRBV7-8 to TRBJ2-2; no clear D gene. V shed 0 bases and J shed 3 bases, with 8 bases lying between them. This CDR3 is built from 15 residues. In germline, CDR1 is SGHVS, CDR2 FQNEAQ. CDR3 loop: CASSLAIRDTGELFF. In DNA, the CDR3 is TGTGCCAGCAGCTTAGCGATTCGGGACACCGGGGAGCTGTTTTTT.

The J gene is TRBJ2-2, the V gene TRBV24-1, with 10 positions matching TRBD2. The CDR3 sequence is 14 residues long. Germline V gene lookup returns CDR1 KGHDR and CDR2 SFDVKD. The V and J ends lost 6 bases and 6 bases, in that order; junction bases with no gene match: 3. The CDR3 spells CATSPGLASGELFF. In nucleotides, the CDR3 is TGTGCCACCAGTCCGGGACTAGCGTCCGGGGAGCTGTTTTTT.

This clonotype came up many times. CDR3 loop: CSGGATSGTGEQFF. The CDR3 DNA follows: TGCAGCGGGGGGGCGACTAGCGGGACGGGTGAGCAGTTCTTC. The J gene is TRBJ2-1, the V gene TRBV29-1, with 11 bases that match TRBD2. The V gene's germline CDR1 is SQVTM and CDR2 ANQGSEA. The CDR3 is made up of 14 amino acids. V lost 7 bases, J lost 9 bases, and 11 bases stayed unmatched.

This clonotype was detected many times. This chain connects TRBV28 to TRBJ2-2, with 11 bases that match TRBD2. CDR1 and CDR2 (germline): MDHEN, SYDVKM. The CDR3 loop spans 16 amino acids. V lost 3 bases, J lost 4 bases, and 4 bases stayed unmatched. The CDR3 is CASSLPGLAATGELFF. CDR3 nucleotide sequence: TGTGCCAGCAGTTTGCCGGGACTAGCGGCCACCGGGGAGCTGTTTTTT.

The DNA of the CDR3 is TGTGCCAGCAGCCCTGGGCCGGGACTAGCGGTATACCAAGAGACCCAGTACTTC. Its protein is CASSPGPGLAVYQETQYF. The chain joins TRBV9 to TRBJ2-5; 11 bases line up with TRBD2. V gave up 4 bases and J gave up 0 bases; unmatched junction bases: 11. CDR1 is SGDLS and CDR2 is YYNGEE in the germline V gene. CDR3 length: 18 residues.

CDR3 sequence reads: CASSPQLTANTEAFF. The CDR3 bases are TGTGCCAGCAGCCCCCAGTTGACAGCCAACACTGAAGCTTTCTTT. V gene TRBV5-6 combines with J gene TRBJ1-1; D might be TRBD1 (5 bases). V lost 4 bases, J lost 2 bases, and 15 bases lay in between. CDR1 and CDR2 (germline): SGHDT, YYEEEE. The CDR3 has 15 amino acids. Based on the CDR3 plus reference TRBV5-6 and TRBJ1-1, the full variable domain is DAGVTQSPTHLIKTRGQQVTLRCSPKSGHDTVSWYQQALGQGPQFIFQYYEEEERQRGNFPDRFSGHQFPNYSSELNVNALLLGDSALYLCASSPQLTANTEAFFGQGTRLTVV.

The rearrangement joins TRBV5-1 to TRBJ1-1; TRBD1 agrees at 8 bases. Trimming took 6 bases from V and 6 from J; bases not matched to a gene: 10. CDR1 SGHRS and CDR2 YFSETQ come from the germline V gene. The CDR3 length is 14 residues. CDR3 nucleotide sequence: TGCGCCAGCACACTGACAGGGGCGTACGCTGAAGCTTTCTTT. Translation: CASTLTGAYAEAFF.

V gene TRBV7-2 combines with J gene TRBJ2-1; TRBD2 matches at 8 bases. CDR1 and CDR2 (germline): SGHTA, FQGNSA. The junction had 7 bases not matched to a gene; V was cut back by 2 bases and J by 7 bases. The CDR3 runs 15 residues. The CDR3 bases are TGTGCCAGCAGCTTACTGGGCGGGGGGTCAAATGAGCAGTTCTTC. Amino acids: CASSLLGGGSNEQFF.

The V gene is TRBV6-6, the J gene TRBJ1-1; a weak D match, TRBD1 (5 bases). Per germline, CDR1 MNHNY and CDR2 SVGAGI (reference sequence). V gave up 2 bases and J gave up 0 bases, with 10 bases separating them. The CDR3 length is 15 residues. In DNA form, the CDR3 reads TGTGCCAGCAGTTACCGCGGGGCTCTGAACACTGAAGCTTTCTTT. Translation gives CASSYRGALNTEAFF.